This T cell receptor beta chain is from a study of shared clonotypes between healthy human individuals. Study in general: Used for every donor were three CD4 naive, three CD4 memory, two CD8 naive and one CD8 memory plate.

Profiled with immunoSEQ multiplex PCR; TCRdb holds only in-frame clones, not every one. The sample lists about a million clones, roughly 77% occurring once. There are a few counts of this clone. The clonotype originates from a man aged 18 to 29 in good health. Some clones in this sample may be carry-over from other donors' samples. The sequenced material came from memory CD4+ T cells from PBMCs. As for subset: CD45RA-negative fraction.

The chain's CDR3 is CASSWTSGTHEQYF. Here the CDR3 DNA reads TGCGCCAGCAGCTGGACTAGCGGGACCCACGAGCAGTACTTC. The V gene is TRBV5-1, the J gene TRBJ2-7; TRBD2 aligns across 12 bases. This CDR3 is built from 14 residues. The germline CDR1 and CDR2 sequences are SGHRS and YFSETQ. V gave up 3 bases and J gave up 5 bases; unmatched junction bases: 3.